These 8 T cell receptor beta chains were all obtained from the same sample, sequenced in a study of blood T cells in healthy people across ages (dated by TCRdb to about 2015). The method behind the library was 5' RACE. Instrument on record: Illumina HiSeq 2500. A second PCR of roughly 7 to 12 cycles was run with a J-beta primer mix and a sample-barcoded 5' primer. TCRdb reprocessing: public reads trimmed at Q25 with fastp, clones called with MiXCR, in-frame beta chains kept. CDR3 protein duplicates are merged, each entry listing the most common genes and DNA. In all, the sample holds 700,000 to 1,000,000 distinct CDR3 sequences, and roughly 44% of those were seen once. Clones ranked in the top ten supply approximately 20% of the sample. The sample consisted of blood. These receptors came from a man in his fifties or sixties in good health.

The chain employs TRBV14 and TRBJ2-7; D is perhaps TRBD1 (6 bases). The CDR3 loop spans 15 amino acids. Germline CDR1 and CDR2: SGHDN and FVKESK. The V end was cut by 1 base, the J end by 0 bases, with 10 bases between. CDR3 bases: TGTGCCAGCAGCCAAGTTAACAGGGCCTCCTACGAGCAGTACTTC. Residues: CASSQVNRASYEQYF.

This rearrangement joins TRBV28 to TRBJ2-5, with 7 bases that match TRBD2. V was clipped by 6 bases and J by 11 bases; unmatched bases: 15. The V gene's germline CDR1 is MDHEN and CDR2 SYDVKM. The CDR3 contains 14 residues. The CDR3 bases are TGTGCCAGCAGCCGTACATATCCGGGGCGGGAGCAGTACTTC. It specifies CASSRTYPGREQYF.

This chain joins TRBV6-2 or TRBV6-3 and TRBJ2-1, with TRBD2 matching over 8 bases. Germline V lookup: CDR1 MNHEY, CDR2 SVGEGT. CDR3 length equals 17 residues. The ends lost 0 bases at V and 2 bases at J; junction bases unmatched: 6. The CDR3 DNA sequence: TGTGCCAGCAGTTACTCCGTAGCGGGGATACCCTACAATGAGCAGTTCTTC. Translated, it gives CASSYSVAGIPYNEQFF.

This clonotype showed up just a few times. The gene calls are TRBV7-9 and TRBJ2-5, with 10 bases aligning to TRBD1. Germline CDR1 reads SEHNR; CDR2 reads FQNEAQ (reference sequence). The CDR3 totals 14 residues. V lost 5 bases, J lost 8 bases, and 8 bases stayed unmatched. The CDR3 nucleotides are TGTGCCAGCAGCCCTTCCCGGACAGGGGGTACCCAGTACTTC. As protein: CASSPSRTGGTQYF.

Ten or more counts support this clonotype. A clone one base away is much larger, so this may be a read error. V is TRBV5-6 and J is TRBJ2-5, with a weak D call TRBD1 (7 bases). Germline V lookup: CDR1 SGHDT, CDR2 YYEEEE. This CDR3 contains 15 residues. The V and J ends lost 2 bases and 11 bases respectively, with 22 bases between them. The CDR3 region has the DNA TGTGCCAGCAGCTTAGCAGGGGGGACCTACAATGAGCAGTACTTC. Its translation: CASSLAGGTYNEQYF.

This chain joins TRBV7-2 and TRBJ2-5; tentative D call: TRBD2 (5 bases). The CDR3 runs 15 residues. Germline loops: CDR1 SGHTA, CDR2 FQGNSA. V was cut by 5 bases and J by 5 bases, with 18 bases left in between. CDR3 DNA: TGTGCCAGCAGCCCGTCCCCCCTAGCATCCGAGACCCAGTACTTC. It is translated as CASSPSPLASETQYF.

The chain is built from TRBV5-1 and TRBJ2-5, with 9 bases lining up with TRBD2. There are 16 residues in the CDR3. Looked up from germline, CDR1 is SGHRS and CDR2 is YFSETQ. The V and J ends lost 0 bases and 6 bases, in that order; junction bases with no gene match: 9. The CDR3 nucleotides are TGCGCCAGCAGCTTGGATCGCGGGGGGGCCGGGAAGACCCAGTACTTC. Translation: CASSLDRGGAGKTQYF.

Note on this clonotype: The junction departs from germline at one end; a sequencing error may be responsible. The chain carries TRBV3-1 and TRBJ1-2, with D unresolved. This CDR3 has 16 residues. CDR1 is LGHDT and CDR2 is YNNKEL in the germline V gene (reference sequence). The CDR3 reads CASSPKWTGWGYGYTF. The CDR3 coding sequence is TGCGCCAGCAGCCCGAAATGGACTGGGTGGGGATATGGCTACACCTTC.